These T cell receptor beta chains were read from a single sample in a study of shared clonotypes between healthy human individuals. Only in-frame clones appear in the TCRdb table, and some are missing; sequencing was by immunoSEQ multiplex PCR. The table lists about 2.5 million clones, 85% to 95% of them singletons. What was sequenced was naive CD4+ T cells from PBMCs. The receptors come from a man aged 18 to 35 in good health. Some clones in this sample may be carry-over from other donors' samples. Each CDR3 is given with its conserved first and last residue. The D gene is left open where the match is weak. Some rows have no size entry. The others give once, few or many, or a class for an expanded clone.

TRBJ2-5,-,once,TRBV7-2,CASRLSTETQYF,TGTGCCAGCAGGCTTAGCACGGAGACCCAGTACTTC
TRBJ1-1,-,-,TRBV5-1,CASSPRGSNTEAFF,TGCGCCAGCAGCCCCCGGGGGTCGAACACTGAAGCTTTCTTT
TRBJ2-2,TRBD2,-,TRBV6-6,CASTPARGSVGGELFF,TGTGCCAGCACCCCGGCGCGCGGGAGTGTTGGCGGGGAGCTGTTTTTT
TRBJ2-5,TRBD2,-,TRBV5-4,CASTLAGRGETQYF,TGTGCCAGCACCTTAGCGGGCCGGGGAGAGACCCAGTACTTC
TRBJ2-1,TRBD2,-,TRBV19,CASSIFPSGSKNEQFF,TGTGCCAGTAGTATTTTCCCTAGCGGGAGTAAAAATGAGCAGTTCTTC
TRBJ1-1,-,-,TRBV2,CASSVPTEAFF,TGTGCCAGCAGTGTACCCACTGAAGCTTTCTTT
TRBJ2-4,-,-,TRBV7-2,CASSFRPPQNIQYF,TGTGCCAGCAGCTTCCGACCCCCCCAAAACATTCAGTACTTC
TRBJ2-7,-,-,TRBV11-2,CASSLDRSSYEQYF,TGTGCCAGCAGCTTAGATCGGAGCTCCTACGAGCAGTACTTC
TRBJ2-3,TRBD2,-,TRBV4-1,CASSLSLAGGTDTQYF,TGCGCCAGCAGCCTTAGTCTAGCGGGAGGCACAGATACGCAGTATTTT
TRBJ2-2,TRBD1,-,TRBV28,CASSVDRVTGELFF,TGTGCCAGCAGCGTGGACAGGGTCACCGGGGAGCTGTTTTTT
TRBJ2-7,TRBD1,-,TRBV5-4,CASSRTGSSYEQYF,TGTGCCAGCAGCAGGACAGGGAGCTCCTACGAGCAGTACTTC
TRBJ2-7,TRBD2,-,TRBV9,CASSVDPTSGTYEQYF,TGTGCCAGCAGCGTTGACCCGACTAGCGGGACCTACGAGCAGTACTTC
TRBJ1-5,TRBD1,-,TRBV2,CASTRDRGGQQPQHF,TGTGCCAGCACCCGGGACAGGGGCGGGCAGCAGCCCCAGCATTTT
TRBJ1-1,-,once,TRBV12-5,CASGFPGGSGTEAFF,TGTGCTAGTGGTTTTCCTGGGGGGTCGGGCACTGAAGCTTTCTTT
TRBJ2-3,-,many,TRBV6-6,CASSRVGGTDTQYF,TGTGCCAGCAGTCGGGTCGGGGGCACAGATACGCAGTATTTT
TRBJ2-7,-,-,TRBV4-3,CASSQQGLGYEQYF,TGCGCCAGCAGCCAACAGGGGCTAGGCTACGAGCAGTACTTC
TRBJ2-3,-,-,TRBV18,CASSPPGSTDTQYF,TGTGCCAGCTCACCACCCGGTAGCACAGATACGCAGTATTTT
TRBJ2-7,-,-,TRBV13,CASSSNVHQVYEQYF,TGTGCCAGCAGCTCCAACGTACACCAAGTCTACGAGCAGTACTTC